This TCR beta chain was identified during a study of blood T cell repertoires in COVID-19. Overall study: In each case, the material was cDNA or gDNA derived from T cells, B-cell-depleted T cells, or PBMCs.

The authors' processing: Reference gene primer amplification yielded estimated nucleated cell counts. TCRdb's table, derived via immunoSEQ multiplex PCR, lists solely in-frame clones and lacks some. V and J calls and clone size follow that table, whereas D and trimming were derived from the DNA. The data hold approximately 26,000 clones, with 90% observed a single time. The CDR3 totals 15 residues. V was pared by 6 bases and J by 0 bases, with 5 bases of the junction left unmatched. Germline CDR1 reads SEHNR; CDR2 reads FQNEAQ (reference sequence). The chain employs TRBV7-9 and TRBJ2-3; 8 nucleotides line up with TRBD1. Sequenced: peripheral blood. This receptor was taken from a woman aged 55 to 70 with active COVID-19. CDR3 nucleotides: TGTGCCAGCAGTGGACAGGGTCTCAGCACAGATACGCAGTATTTT. Residues: CASSGQGLSTDTQYF. Complete variable domain (other parts from reference TRBV7-9 and TRBJ2-3): DTGVSQNPRHKITKRGQNVTFRCDPISEHNRLYWYRQTLGQGPEFLTYFQNEAQLEKSRLLSDRFSAERPKGSFSTLEIQRTEQGDSAMYLCASSGQGLSTDTQYFGPGTRLTVL.